This T cell receptor delta chain stems from a study of gamma-delta T cells after stem cell transplantation listed by TCRdb under 2016. Reading the germline V gene gives CDR1 TSWWSYY and CDR2 QGS. There are 18 amino acids in the CDR3, from cysteine to phenylalanine inclusive. CDR3 DNA only is kept here, 54 bases in frame from base 1. The library relied on RT-PCR. The instrument was an Illumina MiSeq. Clone calls in TCRdb were regenerated from the public reads with CATT, after which identical DNA sequences shared one row. The sample profile shows approximately 7,000 delta-chain clones; 20% to 30% of them were found once. The top ten constitute 15% to 20% of the sample. In its sample, this clone was seen a few times. Its antigen target is currently unknown. A much larger clone differs from this one at a single base, so this may be a read error. In the same sample, other DNA sequences code for this CDR3.

This chain is built from TRDV1 and TRDJ1, with 7 middle bases fitting TRDD3. Sequencing input: gamma-delta T cells. This clonotype was obtained from a human donor. It is not recorded whose cells these are; they may come from a transplant donor. The DNA is as follows: TGTGCTCTTGGGGAAACTCCTGGGGGCCCCCGGTACACCGATAAGCTCATCTTT. It codes for CALGETPGGPRYTDKLIF.